This is a list of T cell receptor beta chains from one sample in a study of cytomegalovirus exposure and HLA in healthy donors. Libraries were prepared by immunoSEQ multiplex PCR; TCRdb keeps only in-frame clonotypes and omits some of them. The sample lists roughly 180,000 clones; less than 80% were seen once. The specimen was PBMCs. These receptor sequences come from a female donor in good health and CMV-seronegative. Each CDR3 is given with its conserved first and last residue. Fields, in order: J gene, clone size, V gene, D gene, CDR3 protein, CDR3 DNA. D genes are given only for firm matches. Not all rows give a size; the values are once, few, many and, for expanded clones, a class.

J: TRBJ2-2
size: -
V: TRBV19
D: -
CDR3: CASSIVGVGELFF
DNA: TGTGCCAGTAGTATAGTAGGGGTCGGGGAGCTGTTTTTT

J: TRBJ2-2
size: few
V: TRBV7-9
D: -
CDR3: CASSLTRGATGELFF
DNA: TGTGCCAGCAGCCTTACCAGGGGGGCCACCGGGGAGCTGTTTTTT

J: TRBJ1-1
size: -
V: TRBV5-1
D: -
CDR3: CASYIKSGAEAFF
DNA: TGCGCCAGCTACATAAAATCGGGGGCTGAAGCTTTCTTT

J: TRBJ2-7
size: few
V: TRBV2
D: -
CDR3: CARPGGQSPYEQYF
DNA: TGTGCCAGACCGGGGGGCCAGAGTCCCTACGAGCAGTACTTC

J: TRBJ1-2
size: once
V: TRBV19
D: -
CDR3: CASSIGARVQFGGYTF
DNA: TGTGCCAGTAGTATAGGCGCGAGAGTACAGTTCGGCGGCTACACCTTC

J: TRBJ2-7
size: -
V: TRBV2
D: -
CDR3: CASGRPGFDHEQYF
DNA: TGTGCCAGCGGAAGACCAGGGTTCGACCACGAGCAGTACTTC

J: TRBJ2-2
size: -
V: TRBV27
D: -
CDR3: CASSTGVIGELFF
DNA: TGTGCCAGCAGCACAGGAGTAATAGGGGAGCTGTTTTTT

J: TRBJ1-2
size: -
V: TRBV5-1
D: -
CDR3: CASRAQGRDGYTF
DNA: TGCGCCAGCCGGGCACAGGGTAGAGATGGCTACACCTTC

J: TRBJ1-3
size: -
V: TRBV27
D: -
CDR3: CASSLGGSGGNTIYF
DNA: TGTGCCAGCAGTTTAGGAGGGTCTGGTGGAAACACCATATATTTT

J: TRBJ1-1
size: -
V: TRBV6-5
D: TRBD1
CDR3: CASSYHRGGNTEAFF
DNA: TGTGCCAGCAGTTACCACAGGGGCGGGAACACTGAAGCTTTCTTT

J: TRBJ1-1
size: -
V: TRBV6-5
D: -
CDR3: CASSERQVNTEAFF
DNA: TGTGCCAGCAGCGAAAGACAGGTGAACACTGAAGCTTTCTTT

J: TRBJ1-2
size: -
V: TRBV5-6
D: TRBD1
CDR3: CASSLGEDRDHTF
DNA: TGTGCCAGCAGCTTGGGGGAGGACAGGGATCACACCTTC

J: TRBJ1-1
size: -
V: TRBV4-2
D: -
CDR3: CASSQVPENTEAFF
DNA: TGTGCCAGCAGCCAAGTGCCAGAGAACACTGAAGCTTTCTTT

J: TRBJ2-5
size: -
V: TRBV4-3
D: -
CDR3: CAGSVRTGRGTQYF
DNA: TGCGCCGGCAGCGTAAGGACTGGGAGAGGGACCCAGTACTTC

J: TRBJ1-2
size: -
V: TRBV19
D: -
CDR3: CASSWAGASGDGYTF
DNA: TGTGCCAGTAGTTGGGCGGGAGCCAGTGGGGATGGCTACACCTTC

J: TRBJ2-7
size: -
V: TRBV4-3
D: -
CDR3: CASSQDALGVLAGWSEQYF
DNA: TGCGCCAGCAGCCAAGATGCCCTGGGGGTATTGGCGGGGTGGAGCGAGCAGTACTTC

J: TRBJ2-2
size: once
V: TRBV5-1
D: TRBD2
CDR3: CASSPTSGNTGELFF
DNA: TGCGCCAGCAGCCCGACTAGCGGGAACACCGGGGAGCTGTTTTTT

J: TRBJ1-2
size: -
V: TRBV27
D: -
CDR3: CASSLNRSNGYTF
DNA: TGTGCCAGCAGTTTGAACAGGTCTAACGGCTACACCTTC

J: TRBJ1-6
size: -
V: TRBV6-6
D: TRBD1
CDR3: CASRGQGKYSPLHF
DNA: TGTGCCAGCAGGGGACAGGGGAAGTATTCACCCCTCCACTTT

J: TRBJ2-3
size: -
V: TRBV7-6
D: TRBD2
CDR3: CASSLRLAGGTDTQYF
DNA: TGTGCCAGCAGCTTGCGACTAGCGGGGGGGACAGATACGCAGTATTTT

J: TRBJ1-2
size: -
V: TRBV6-5
D: -
CDR3: CASSYGTPANYGYTF
DNA: TGTGCCAGCAGTTACGGGACACCCGCTAACTATGGCTACACCTTC

J: TRBJ1-1
size: -
V: TRBV7-2
D: TRBD1
CDR3: CASSLGGQRNTEAFF
DNA: TGTGCCAGCAGCTTAGGGGGACAGAGAAACACTGAAGCTTTCTTT

J: TRBJ1-4
size: once
V: TRBV7-2
D: TRBD1
CDR3: CASSLTYQGAGTNEKLFF
DNA: TGTGCCAGCAGCTTAACGTACCAGGGGGCAGGGACTAATGAAAAACTGTTTTTT

J: TRBJ1-3
size: -
V: TRBV5-1
D: -
CDR3: CAGSSFRGNTIYF
DNA: TGCGCCGGCAGCTCGTTCAGGGGAAACACCATATATTTT

J: TRBJ2-1
size: -
V: TRBV6-1
D: -
CDR3: CASSDNGQFF
DNA: TGTGCCAGCAGTGATAACGGGCAGTTCTTC

J: TRBJ2-5
size: once
V: TRBV18
D: -
CDR3: CASSPPYPPETQYF
DNA: TGTGCCAGCTCACCACCCTATCCCCCAGAGACCCAGTACTTC

J: TRBJ1-2
size: once
V: TRBV2
D: TRBD1
CDR3: CASRGTGLYGYTF
DNA: TGTGCCAGCAGGGGGACAGGGCTCTACGGCTACACCTTC

J: TRBJ2-4
size: -
V: TRBV7-3
D: -
CDR3: CASRVNRRRPHVPLAKNIQYF
DNA: TGTGCCAGCAGGGTTAACCGCAGGCGCCCTCACGTCCCCTTAGCCAAAAACATTCAGTACTTC